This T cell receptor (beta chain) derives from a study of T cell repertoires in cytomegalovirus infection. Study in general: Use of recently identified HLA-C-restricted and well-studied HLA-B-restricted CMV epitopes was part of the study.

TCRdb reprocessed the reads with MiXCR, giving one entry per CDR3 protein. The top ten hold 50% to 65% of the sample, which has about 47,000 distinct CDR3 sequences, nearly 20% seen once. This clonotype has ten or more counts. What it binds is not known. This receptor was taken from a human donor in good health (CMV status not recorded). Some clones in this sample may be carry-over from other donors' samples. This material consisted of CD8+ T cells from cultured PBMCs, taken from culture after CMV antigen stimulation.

In DNA, the CDR3 is TGTGCCAGCAGTTACTCGAGCTTCATACAACGGGACGTTACCTACGAGCAGTACTTC. Protein sequence: CASSYSSFIQRDVTYEQYF. The J gene is TRBJ2-7, the V gene TRBV6-2 or TRBV6-3; D tentatively reads TRBD1 or TRBD2 (5 bases each). Germline-derived CDR1 and CDR2 are MNHEY and SVGEGT. The V and J ends lost 0 bases and 2 bases respectively, with 23 bases between them. The CDR3 extends over 19 amino acids.